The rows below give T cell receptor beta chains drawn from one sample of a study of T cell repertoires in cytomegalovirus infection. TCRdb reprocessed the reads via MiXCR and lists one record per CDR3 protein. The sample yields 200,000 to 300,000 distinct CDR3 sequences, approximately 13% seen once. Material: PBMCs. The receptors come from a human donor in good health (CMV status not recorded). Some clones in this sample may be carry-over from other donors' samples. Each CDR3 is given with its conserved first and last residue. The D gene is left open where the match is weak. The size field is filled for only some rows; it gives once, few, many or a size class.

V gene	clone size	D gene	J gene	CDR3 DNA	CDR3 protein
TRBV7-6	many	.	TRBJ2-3	TGTGCCAGCAGCCCCGCCCTAAAGACAGATACGCAGTATTTT	CASSPALKTDTQYF
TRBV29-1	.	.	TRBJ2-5	TGCAGCGGCCAGGGGCAGGAGACCCAGTACTTC	CSGQGQETQYF
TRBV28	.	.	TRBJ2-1	TGTGCCAGCAGAATTTGGGCCTCGGATGAGCAGTTCTTC	CASRIWASDEQFF
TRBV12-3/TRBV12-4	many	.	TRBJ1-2	TGTGCCAGCAGTTTAGGGGGGACCTATGGCTACACCTTC	CASSLGGTYGYTF
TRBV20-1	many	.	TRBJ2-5	TGCAGTGCTGCCCCTGGGGGGCAAGAGACCCAGTACTTC	CSAAPGGQETQYF
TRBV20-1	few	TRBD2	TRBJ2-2	TGCAGTGCTAGAGATGGGGGGGTCGGGACCGGGGAGCTGTTTTTT	CSARDGGVGTGELFF
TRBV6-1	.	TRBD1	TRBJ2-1	TGTGCCAGCAGAGAAGGGGGCCGCCGCAATGAGCAGTTCTTC	CASREGGRRNEQFF
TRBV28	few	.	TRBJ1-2	TGTGCCAGCAGCCAAGACAGGTTCCATGGCTACACCTTC	CASSQDRFHGYTF
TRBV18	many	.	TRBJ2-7	TGTGCCAGCTCACCAACTAGTTTTTCGTACGAGCAGTACTTC	CASSPTSFSYEQYF
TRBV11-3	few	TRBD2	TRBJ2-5	TGTGCCAGCAGCCCCCGGACAGCGGGAGAGCGGCAGACCCAGTACTTC	CASSPRTAGERQTQYF
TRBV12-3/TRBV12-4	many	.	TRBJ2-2	TGTGCCAGCATCCCCGACGCGACGAACACCGGGGAGCTGTTTTTT	CASIPDATNTGELFF
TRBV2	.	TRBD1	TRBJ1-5	TGTGCCAGCAGTGAGTTAGGGACAGATAATCAGCCCCAGCATTTT	CASSELGTDNQPQHF
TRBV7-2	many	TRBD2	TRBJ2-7	TGTGCCAGCAGCTCCACTCCTAGCGCGGGGGGGGTGCAGTACTTC	CASSSTPSAGGVQYF
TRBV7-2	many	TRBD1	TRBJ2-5	TGTGCCAGCAGCCTGGGACCGGACAGGGGTGAGACCCAGTACTTC	CASSLGPDRGETQYF
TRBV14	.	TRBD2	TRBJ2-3	TGTGCCAGCAGCCAAGGGGGACTAGCGGTCCGGTGGACAGATACGCAGTATTTT	CASSQGGLAVRWTDTQYF
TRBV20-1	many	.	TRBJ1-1	TGCAGTGCTAGATCATCAGGGGCGAACACTGAAGCTTTCTTT	CSARSSGANTEAFF
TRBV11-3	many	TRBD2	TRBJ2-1	TGTGCCAGCAGCTCAGCAGGGCTAGCGGGCTTGTTCTCCTACAATGAGCAGTTCTTC	CASSSAGLAGLFSYNEQFF
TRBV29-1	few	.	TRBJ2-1	TGCAGCGTTGAGGGGCAGGGGGGAAATGAGCAGTTCTTC	CSVEGQGGNEQFF
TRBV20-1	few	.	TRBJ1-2	TGCAGTGCTACCCGGGAAAACTATGGCTACACCTTC	CSATRENYGYTF
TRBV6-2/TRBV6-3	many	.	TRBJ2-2	TGTGCCAGCAGACACGGGACGTTGTTTTTT	CASRHGTLFF
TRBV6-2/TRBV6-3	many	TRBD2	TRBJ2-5	TGTGCCAGCAGTCCTCGCCCGCCGGGACTAGTCGCGGAGACCCAGTACTTC	CASSPRPPGLVAETQYF
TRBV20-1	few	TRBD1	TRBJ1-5	TGCAGTGCCACCGGGACAGACCATCAGCCCCAGCATTTT	CSATGTDHQPQHF
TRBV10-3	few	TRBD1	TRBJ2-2	TGTGCCATCAGTGAGACAGGGGGCGGCGGGGAGCTGTTTTTT	CAISETGGGGELFF
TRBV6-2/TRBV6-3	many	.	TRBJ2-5	TGTGCCAGCAGTTTGGGGACGTCTAAAGAGACCCAGTACTTC	CASSLGTSKETQYF
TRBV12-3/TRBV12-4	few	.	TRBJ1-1	TGTGCCAGCAGTCGTACTCCCCCGGGGCAGGGAAGCACTGAAGCTTTCTTT	CASSRTPPGQGSTEAFF
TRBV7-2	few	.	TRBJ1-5	TGTGCCAGCAGCAATGGAGGCCTCAATCAGCCCCAGCATTTT	CASSNGGLNQPQHF
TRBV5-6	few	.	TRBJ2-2	TGTGCCAGCAGCTTGGGCCGGGGGTCGTTCACCGGGGAGCTGTTTTTT	CASSLGRGSFTGELFF
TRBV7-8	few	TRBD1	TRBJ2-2	TGTGCCAGCAGCCGTCACAGGGGTTCATCCGGGGAGCTGTTTTTT	CASSRHRGSSGELFF
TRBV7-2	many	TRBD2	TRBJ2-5	TGTGCCAGCAGCTTAGCGTGGGCTAGCGGTAAAGAGACCCAGTACTTC	CASSLAWASGKETQYF
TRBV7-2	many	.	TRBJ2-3	TGTGCCAGCAGCTTAGTAGGGGCAGGGGCAGGAGATACGCAGTATTTT	CASSLVGAGAGDTQYF
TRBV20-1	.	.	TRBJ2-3	TGCAGTGCGAGTCAGGGCGATAGCACAGATACGCAGTATTTT	CSASQGDSTDTQYF
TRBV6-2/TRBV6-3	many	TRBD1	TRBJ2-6	TGTGCCAGCAGTTACGGCGTTTGGACAGGGGTTACTGGGGCCAACGTCCTGACTTTC	CASSYGVWTGVTGANVLTF
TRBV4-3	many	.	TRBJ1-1	TGCGCCAGCAGCCAAGGCAGGGCGGACACTGAAGCTTTCTTT	CASSQGRADTEAFF
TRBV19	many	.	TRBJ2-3	TGTGCCAGTACTCATCGGAGGGGTACGGCAGATACGCAGTATTTT	CASTHRRGTADTQYF
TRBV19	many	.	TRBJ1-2	TGTGCCTCTTACGGAGGGGTTGGGGGGTATGGCTACACCTTC	CASYGGVGGYGYTF
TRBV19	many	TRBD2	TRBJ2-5	TGTGCCAGTGGGGGACTAGCGGGAGGGATAGGGGAGACCCAGTACTTC	CASGGLAGGIGETQYF
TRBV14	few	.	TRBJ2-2	TGTGCCAGCAGCCAAGATAACAGAAACACCGGGGAGCTGTTTTTT	CASSQDNRNTGELFF
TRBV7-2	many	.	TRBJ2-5	TGTGCCAGCAGCTTAGTTTCGCGGGCTCAAGAGACCCAGTACTTC	CASSLVSRAQETQYF
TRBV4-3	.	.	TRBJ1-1	TGCGCCAGCAGCCAATTCCAGGGGCCGCCCTCTAACACTGAAGCTTTCTTT	CASSQFQGPPSNTEAFF
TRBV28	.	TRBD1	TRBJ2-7	TGTGCCAGCAGACCCGGGACAGGGAAAAGGTACGAGCAGTACTTC	CASRPGTGKRYEQYF
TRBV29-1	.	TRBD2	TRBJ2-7	TGCAGCGGATCTAGCGGGAGAGCCTACGAGCAGTACTTC	CSGSSGRAYEQYF
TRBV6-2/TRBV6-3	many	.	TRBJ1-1	TGTGCCAGCAGTTACGGCGGTAGAGCTGAAGCTTTCTTT	CASSYGGRAEAFF
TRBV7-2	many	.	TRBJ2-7	TGTGCCAGCAGCTTAGGACCCCAGGGCTACGAGCAGTACTTC	CASSLGPQGYEQYF
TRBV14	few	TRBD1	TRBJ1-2	TGTGCCAGCAGCCAAGCCACAGGGGGTGGCTACACCTTC	CASSQATGGGYTF
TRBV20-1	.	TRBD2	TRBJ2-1	TGCAGTGCTAGAGAGGGTAGCGGGGAGGCTGAGCAGTTCTTC	CSAREGSGEAEQFF
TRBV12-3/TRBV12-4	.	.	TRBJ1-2	TGTGCCAGCAGTTTTTCCCTTTATGGCTACACCTTC	CASSFSLYGYTF
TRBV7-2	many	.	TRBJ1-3	TGTGCCAGCAGCTTACAGGGAGCTGGAAACACCATATATTTT	CASSLQGAGNTIYF
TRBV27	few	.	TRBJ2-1	TGTGCCAGCAGTTTATTTTCCAGACAGGGGACTACCAATGAGCAGTTCTTC	CASSLFSRQGTTNEQFF
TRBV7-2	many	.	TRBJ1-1	TGTGCCAGCAGCCCCGATGTTGCTAGGGGGACTGAAGCTTTCTTT	CASSPDVARGTEAFF
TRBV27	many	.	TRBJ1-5	TGTGCCAGCAGCACGGGGCACAATCAGCCCCAGCATTTT	CASSTGHNQPQHF
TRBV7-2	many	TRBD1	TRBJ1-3	TGTGCCAGCAGCCGTCAGGGGGCTGGAAACACCATATATTTT	CASSRQGAGNTIYF